This T cell receptor beta chain was sequenced in a study of spatial heterogeneity in lung cancer. Overall study results and limits: Tracking of tumor mutation counts was seen in expanded intratumoral alpha and beta TCR counts.

TCRdb passed the 5' RACE reads through MiXCR, listing each CDR3 protein once. The sample shows some 6,900 distinct CDR3 sequences, about 10% of them seen only once. The sample's time point: sample taken at primary tumor resection. CDR1 and CDR2 (germline): SGHVS, FQNEAQ. The ends were cut back, 5 bases at V and 6 bases at J, with 17 bases in the middle. The CDR3 runs to 15 residues. This clonotype was seen a handful of times. Its antigen remains unknown. The clonotype originates from a female donor with early-stage non-small cell lung cancer. Material: lung tumor tissue, obtained at surgery. The chain employs TRBV7-8 and TRBJ1-5; possible D gene TRBD1, 6 bases. Here the CDR3 reads CASSLQQTQGQPQHF. In DNA form, the CDR3 reads TGTGCCAGCAGCCTCCAGCAGACACAGGGTCAGCCCCAGCATTTT.